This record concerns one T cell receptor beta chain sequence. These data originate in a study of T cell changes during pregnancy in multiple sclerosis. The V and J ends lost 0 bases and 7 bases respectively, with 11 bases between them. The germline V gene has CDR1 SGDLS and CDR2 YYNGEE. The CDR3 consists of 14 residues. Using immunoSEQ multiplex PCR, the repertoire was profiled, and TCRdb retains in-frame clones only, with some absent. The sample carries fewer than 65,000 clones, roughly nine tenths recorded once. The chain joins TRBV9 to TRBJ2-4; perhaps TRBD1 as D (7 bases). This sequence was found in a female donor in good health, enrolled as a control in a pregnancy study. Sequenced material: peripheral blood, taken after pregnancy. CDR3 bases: TGTGCCAGCAGCGTAGCGGCAGGGGGGAACATTCAGTACTTC. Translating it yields CASSVAAGGNIQYF.